The clone carrying this T cell receptor (beta chain) has a count of ten or more. The data derive from a study of blood T cell repertoires in COVID-19. Overall study context: Sites in the United States, Italy and Spain provided acute and convalescent COVID-19 samples. PBMCs, B-cell-depleted T cells, or T cells were the source of the cDNA or gDNA that made up the material.

It was during active infection that Seattle patients were enrolled and then longitudinally followed. The V and J ends lost 5 bases and 3 bases respectively, with 10 bases between them. Germline V lookup: CDR1 KGHDR, CDR2 SFDVKD. There are 14 residues in the CDR3. Original processing methods: Amplification with reference gene primers provided the estimates of nucleated cell counts. TCRdb's table, derived via immunoSEQ multiplex PCR, lists solely in-frame clones and lacks some. V, J and clone size reflect that table, while D and trimming were determined from the DNA. Here the sample spans 250,000 to 400,000 clones, 88% being singletons.

The sequenced sample was peripheral blood. This rearrangement joins TRBV24-1 to TRBJ1-5, with TRBD1 as a possible D gene (5 bases). This receptor was obtained from a woman aged 30 to 39 with COVID-19, enrolled during active disease. This CDR3 is CATSVGGNNQPQHF. Written as DNA, the CDR3 is TGTGCCACCAGTGTGGGGGGTAACAATCAGCCCCAGCATTTT.